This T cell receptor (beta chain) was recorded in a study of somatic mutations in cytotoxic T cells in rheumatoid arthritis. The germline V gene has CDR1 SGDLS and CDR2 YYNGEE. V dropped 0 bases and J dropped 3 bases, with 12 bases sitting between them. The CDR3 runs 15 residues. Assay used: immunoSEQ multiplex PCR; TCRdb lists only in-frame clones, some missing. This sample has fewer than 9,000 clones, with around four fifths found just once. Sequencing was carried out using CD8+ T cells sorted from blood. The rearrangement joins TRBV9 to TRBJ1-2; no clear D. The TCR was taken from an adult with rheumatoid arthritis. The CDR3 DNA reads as TGTGCCAGCAGCGTAGATGCAGGCGGCGACTATGGCTACACCTTC. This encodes CASSVDAGGDYGYTF.